This T cell receptor beta chain emerged from a study of T cell changes during pregnancy in multiple sclerosis. Here immunoSEQ multiplex PCR was the method, and the copy in TCRdb shows in-frame clones only, minus some. The table records approximately 40,000 clones, 85% to 95% of them present only once. The junction had 10 bases not matched to a gene; V was cut back by 5 bases and J by 5 bases. The CDR3 is 15 residues long. From germline, CDR1 is SGHDN and CDR2 FVKESK. This clonotype was sampled from a female donor in good health, enrolled as a control in a pregnancy study. The material sequenced was CD4+ T cells from peripheral blood mononuclear cells, taken after pregnancy. The chain employs TRBV14 and TRBJ2-5, with 8 nucleotides matching TRBD2. The CDR3 bases are TGTGCCAGCAGCTACCGACTAGCGTCGGCGGAGACCCAGTACTTC. Amino acid sequence: CASSYRLASAETQYF.